These T cell receptor beta chains were read from a single sample in a study of cytomegalovirus exposure and HLA in healthy donors. The repertoire was sequenced with immunoSEQ multiplex PCR; TCRdb's copy has only in-frame clones and lacks some. The data hold 110,000 to 150,000 clones, with about 89% observed a single time. The material sequenced was PBMCs. Receptors originate from a man between 18 and 29 years old in good health and CMV-seronegative. CDR3s include the opening cysteine and the closing phenylalanine or tryptophan. D genes are given only for firm matches. A clone size is listed for some rows: how often the clone was seen (once, few, many), or a class if it is expanded.

TRBV10-3	TRBJ2-5	TRBD2	.	CAISEWLAGRRETQYF	TGTGCCATCAGTGAGTGGCTAGCGGGCCGCCGAGAGACCCAGTACTTC
TRBV2	TRBJ1-5	TRBD1	once	CASSPVAGTGYSNQPQHF	TGTGCCAGCAGCCCTGTGGCCGGGACAGGGTATAGCAATCAGCCCCAGCATTTT
TRBV5-4	TRBJ1-1	.	.	CASSLGGNSFSEAFF	TGTGCCAGCAGCTTGGGGGGCAACAGTTTTTCTGAAGCTTTCTTT
TRBV6-7	TRBJ1-1	TRBD1	.	CASSQRQGAPMDTEAFF	TGTGCCAGCAGTCAACGACAGGGGGCCCCTATGGACACTGAAGCTTTCTTT
TRBV30	TRBJ2-6	.	.	CAWSVGRSSGANVLTF	TGTGCCTGGAGTGTAGGGAGGAGCTCTGGGGCCAACGTCCTGACTTTC
TRBV2	TRBJ2-1	.	.	CASSTSRGPSNEQFF	TGTGCCAGCTCGACGTCAAGGGGCCCTTCCAATGAGCAGTTCTTC
TRBV9	TRBJ2-2	.	.	CASSPGGHNTGELFF	TGTGCCAGCAGCCCGGGGGGCCATAACACCGGGGAGCTGTTTTTT
TRBV2	TRBJ1-1	TRBD1	.	CASSTQGANTEAFF	TGTGCCAGCAGTACCCAGGGGGCCAACACTGAAGCTTTCTTT
TRBV7-9	TRBJ1-1	.	.	CASSQEGVGDEAFF	TGTGCCAGCAGCCAAGAGGGTGTCGGGGATGAAGCTTTCTTT
TRBV5-4	TRBJ2-2	TRBD2	.	CASSKGLAGTTGELFF	TGTGCCAGCAGCAAGGGACTAGCGGGAACTACCGGGGAGCTGTTTTTT
TRBV5-6	TRBJ2-7	.	.	CASSLARVSSYEQYF	TGTGCCAGCAGCTTGGCTCGAGTTAGCTCCTACGAGCAGTACTTC
TRBV9	TRBJ1-2	.	.	CASSVGQSGTNYGYTF	TGTGCCAGCAGCGTCGGACAGTCGGGTACCAACTATGGCTACACCTTC
TRBV27	TRBJ2-1	TRBD2	.	CASSPGTSGKNEQFF	TGTGCCAGCTCTCCCGGGACTAGCGGGAAGAATGAGCAGTTCTTC
TRBV30	TRBJ2-1	TRBD1	.	CAWNFRTGDDEQFF	TGTGCCTGGAATTTCCGGACAGGGGACGATGAGCAGTTCTTC
TRBV21-1	TRBJ1-5	.	.	CASSNGTVCNQPQHF	TGTGCCAGCAGCAACGGGACAGTCTGCAATCAGCCCCAGCATTTT
TRBV23-1	TRBJ2-1	.	.	CASSRDNEQFF	TGCGCCAGCAGTCGAGACAATGAGCAGTTCTTC
TRBV6-1	TRBJ1-1	.	.	CASSEAGANTEAFF	TGTGCCAGCAGTGAAGCGGGAGCGAACACTGAAGCTTTCTTT
TRBV6-5	TRBJ2-5	.	.	CASSYGRGPQGTQYF	TGTGCCAGCAGTTACGGGCGGGGCCCTCAGGGGACCCAGTACTTC
TRBV11-2	TRBJ2-3	.	.	CASSLVGTPTSRGDTQYF	TGTGCCAGCAGCTTAGTTGGGACCCCAACTAGCCGGGGGGATACGCAGTATTTT
TRBV9	TRBJ2-2	TRBD2	once	CASSVEGSGVNTGELFF	TGTGCCAGCAGCGTAGAAGGTAGCGGGGTTAACACCGGGGAGCTGTTTTTT
TRBV5-5	TRBJ1-3	TRBD1	once	CASSLTGGSGNTIYF	TGTGCCAGCAGCTTGACAGGGGGCTCTGGAAACACCATATATTTT
TRBV29-1	TRBJ2-3	.	.	CSVDLSSTDTQYF	TGCAGCGTTGATCTGTCTAGCACAGATACGCAGTATTTT
TRBV6-1	TRBJ2-5	.	many	CASSTQGGGPWTQYF	TGTGCCAGCAGTACCCAGGGAGGGGGGCCCTGGACCCAGTACTTC
TRBV5-6	TRBJ2-2	.	.	CASGLSHPTGELFF	TGTGCCAGCGGACTTTCTCACCCCACCGGGGAGCTGTTTTTT
TRBV4-1	TRBJ2-7	TRBD1	.	CASSPRQGAYEQYF	TGCGCCAGCAGCCCCCGACAGGGGGCGTACGAGCAGTACTTC
TRBV5-1	TRBJ1-4	.	.	CASSYSSVLNEKLFF	TGCGCCAGCAGCTACTCTAGCGTTCTTAATGAAAAACTGTTTTTT
TRBV6-1	TRBJ2-7	TRBD1	.	CASSEYTGGAEYF	TGTGCCAGCAGTGAGTATACAGGGGGCGCTGAGTACTTC
TRBV9	TRBJ2-7	.	.	CASSTTPGYEQYF	TGTGCCAGCAGCACCACCCCGGGATACGAGCAGTACTTC
TRBV7-8	TRBJ2-1	.	.	CASSYQGLAYNEQFF	TGTGCCAGCAGCTACCAGGGACTCGCCTACAATGAGCAGTTCTTC
TRBV7-6	TRBJ1-3	TRBD1	.	CASSAPYRGSSGNTIYF	TGTGCCAGCAGCGCACCTTACAGGGGAAGCTCTGGAAACACCATATATTTT
TRBV19	TRBJ1-5	.	.	CASTWLTSNQPQHF	TGTGCCAGTACGTGGCTTACTAGCAATCAGCCCCAGCATTTT
TRBV7-9	TRBJ2-1	.	many	CASTYIEQFF	TGTGCCAGCACCTATATTGAGCAGTTCTTC
TRBV4-2	TRBJ2-7	.	.	CASSQGAGLGGYEQYF	TGTGCCAGCAGCCAAGGAGCTGGACTGGGGGGTTACGAGCAGTACTTC
TRBV2	TRBJ2-7	.	few	CASSEAMTAYEQYF	TGTGCCAGCAGTGAAGCGATGACAGCCTACGAGCAGTACTTC
TRBV6-5	TRBJ1-4	TRBD1	once	CASTGRGGDSEKLFF	TGTGCCAGCACGGGTCGGGGCGGGGACAGCGAAAAACTGTTTTTT
TRBV5-1	TRBJ1-2	TRBD1	.	CASSTEGQNSFGYTF	TGCGCCAGCAGCACAGAGGGACAGAATTCGTTCGGCTACACCTTC
TRBV6-1	TRBJ2-7	.	.	CASSEGAASSYEQYF	TGTGCCAGCAGTGAAGGGGCAGCTAGCAGCTACGAGCAGTACTTC
TRBV7-9	TRBJ1-2	TRBD1	few	CASSQGGRADGYTF	TGTGCCAGCAGCCAGGGGGGCAGGGCGGATGGCTACACCTTC
TRBV5-1	TRBJ2-3	.	.	CASSLIGLSTDTQYF	TGCGCCAGCAGCTTGATCGGACTTAGCACAGATACGCAGTATTTT
TRBV27	TRBJ2-5	.	.	CASSPGDLTVETQYF	TGTGCCAGCTCGCCGGGGGATCTGACTGTAGAGACCCAGTACTTC
TRBV19	TRBJ2-2	TRBD2	.	CASSILAGGPWVELFF	TGTGCCAGTAGTATACTAGCGGGGGGGCCTTGGGTGGAGCTGTTTTTT
TRBV18	TRBJ1-6	.	.	CASSPNRETNSPLHF	TGTGCCAGCTCACCAAACAGGGAAACGAATTCACCCCTCCACTTT
TRBV2	TRBJ1-5	.	few	CASRPGYSNQPQHF	TGTGCCAGCAGGCCCGGTTACAGCAATCAGCCCCAGCATTTT
TRBV7-2	TRBJ1-1	.	.	CASSWGVGQGRLEAFF	TGTGCCAGCAGCTGGGGGGTAGGGCAGGGTCGTTTGGAAGCTTTCTTT
TRBV14	TRBJ2-1	.	.	CASSQQLAGYNEQFF	TGTGCCAGCAGCCAACAACTAGCAGGCTACAATGAGCAGTTCTTC
TRBV11-2	TRBJ2-7	.	.	CASSPGPGGTASYEQYF	TGTGCCAGCAGCCCCGGGCCCGGGGGTACCGCATCCTACGAGCAGTACTTC
TRBV5-1	TRBJ2-2	.	once	CASSGGGVANTGELFF	TGCGCCAGCAGCGGCGGCGGGGTCGCGAACACCGGGGAGCTGTTTTTT
TRBV10-3	TRBJ1-2	.	few	CAISPRQALNYGYTF	TGTGCCATCAGCCCACGACAGGCTCTAAACTATGGCTACACCTTC
TRBV5-1	TRBJ2-3	TRBD2	.	CASSLTSGVLKDTQYF	TGCGCCAGCAGCTTAACTAGCGGGGTTTTAAAAGATACGCAGTATTTT
TRBV14	TRBJ2-1	TRBD2	.	CASSQRTSGIYNEQFF	TGTGCCAGCAGCCAAAGGACTAGCGGAATATACAATGAGCAGTTCTTC
TRBV5-1	TRBJ1-2	TRBD1	few	CASSLGTGYGYTF	TGCGCCAGCAGCTTGGGGACAGGGTATGGCTACACCTTC
TRBV7-7	TRBJ2-5	TRBD2	.	CASSLVAGAGETQYF	TGTGCCAGCAGCTTAGTGGCGGGAGCGGGAGAGACCCAGTACTTC
TRBV7-9	TRBJ2-1	.	.	CASSLVPVGHLYNEQFF	TGTGCCAGCAGCTTAGTCCCAGTTGGCCACCTCTACAATGAGCAGTTCTTC